This TCR beta chain comes out of a study of long-term antiretroviral therapy in people with HIV. The table lists this clone with a count of one. Runs used v3.0 of the immunoSEQ assay and were done at survey level. Clones were sequenced by immunoSEQ multiplex PCR, and TCRdb holds only the in-frame ones, with some missing. The sample has tens of thousands of clones; about 85% are singletons. The origin of this receptor is a man in his forties or fifties with HIV. The sample was unsorted PBMCs, taken 3 years after starting antiretroviral therapy.

CDR3 region: CASSSRPGTDTAEQYF. In DNA form, the CDR3 reads TGTGCCAGCAGCTCCAGACCCGGGACAGATACCGCCGAGCAGTACTTC. The gene calls are TRBV7-9 and TRBJ2-7, with TRBD1 matching over 7 bases. This CDR3 has 16 amino acids. Germline trimming cut 4 bases from V and 6 bases from J; bases unmatched to any gene: 15. CDR1 SEHNR and CDR2 FQNEAQ come from the germline V gene (reference sequence).